Each of the 21 T cell receptor beta chains below was sequenced from the same sample in a study of T cell repertoires in cytomegalovirus infection. No antigens are known for them. TCRdb used MiXCR to reprocess the reads, holding one entry per CDR3 protein. Of 55,000 to 70,000 distinct CDR3 sequences in the sample, around 30% were seen once. The sample consisted of PBMCs, sequenced either directly or after in vitro stimulation (not recorded which). The receptors shown here come from a human donor in good health (CMV status not recorded). Some clones in this sample may be carry-over from other donors' samples.

The chain couples TRBV11-2 to TRBJ1-1; D not certain. The germline V gene has CDR1 SGHAT and CDR2 FQNNGV. The CDR3 is 13 amino acids. V dropped 1 base and J dropped 5 bases, with 8 bases sitting between them. CDR3 protein: CASSLGLSTEAFF. CDR3 coding DNA: TGTGCCAGCAGCTTAGGACTGAGTACTGAAGCTTTCTTT.

This clonotype came up a few times. The chain joins TRBV11-2 to TRBJ1-3; D may be TRBD1 (5 bases). CDR3 size: 16 residues. The V and J ends lost 5 bases and 0 bases respectively, with 14 bases between them. Germline-derived CDR1 and CDR2 are SGHAT and FQNNGV. The CDR3 loop reads CASSPRRGPSGNTIYF. The CDR3 nucleotides read TGTGCCAGCAGCCCTCGTAGGGGCCCCTCTGGAAACACCATATATTTT.

The chain joins TRBV6-6 to TRBJ1-5; the D is unclear. The germline V and J ends were trimmed by 2 bases and 3 bases, with 8 bases remaining between them. Germline CDR1 reads MNHNY; CDR2 reads SVGAGI (reference sequence). The CDR3 runs 14 residues. The DNA of the CDR3 is TGTGCCAGCAGTTACGACGGCTACAATCAGCCCCAGCATTTT. This encodes CASSYDGYNQPQHF.

This clonotype was recorded a few times. This chain links TRBV19 with TRBJ1-1; D gene uncertain. From germline, CDR1 is LNHDA and CDR2 SQIVND (reference sequence). The CDR3 loop spans 13 amino acids. The V gene lost 3 bases and the J gene lost 0 bases, with 5 bases spanning the gap. The CDR3 loop is CASSIGMNTEAFF. The CDR3 DNA sequence: TGTGCCAGTAGTATTGGGATGAACACTGAAGCTTTCTTT.

The chain combines TRBV2 with TRBJ1-5, with 7 bases matching TRBD1. The CDR3 totals 15 residues. CDR1 and CDR2 (germline): SNHLY, FYNNEI. With V trimmed by 7 bases and J by 2 bases, 8 bases remained unmatched. Here the CDR3 reads CASTLNRGGNQPQHF. CDR3 nucleotide sequence: TGTGCCAGCACCCTGAACAGGGGAGGCAATCAGCCCCAGCATTTT. Supplemented by reference TRBV2 and TRBJ1-5, the full variable domain reads EPEVTQTPSHQVTQMGQEVILRCVPISNHLYFYWYRQILGQKVEFLVSFYNNEISEKSEIFDDQFSVERPDGSNFTLKIRSTKLEDSAMYFCASTLNRGGNQPQHFGDGTRLSIL.

This clonotype was seen repeatedly, ten times or more. The chain is built from TRBV12-3 or TRBV12-4 and TRBJ2-3; D is perhaps TRBD1 (5 bases). V lost 3 bases, J lost 0 bases, and 10 bases lay in between. This CDR3 is built from 15 residues. The CDR3 region is CASSFQGSSTDTQYF. CDR3 sequence (DNA): TGTGCCAGCAGTTTCCAGGGTTCTAGCACAGATACGCAGTATTTT.

This clonotype was observed a handful of times. This sequence joins TRBV15 and TRBJ1-2; D perhaps matches TRBD1 (5 bases). Trimming left V 1 base short and J 3 bases short, with 9 bases between. Per germline, CDR1 LNHNV and CDR2 YYDKDF (reference sequence). This CDR3 spans 14 amino acids. DNA for the CDR3: TGTGCCACCAGCAGAGTGGAAGGGGACTATGGCTACACCTTC. Amino acid sequence: CATSRVEGDYGYTF.

The chain is built from TRBV5-1 and TRBJ2-1; 11 bases fit TRBD2. Germline CDR1 is SGHRS and CDR2 is YFSETQ. Trimming took 4 bases from V and 1 from J; bases not matched to a gene: 19. The CDR3 is made up of 21 amino acids. The CDR3 region has the DNA TGCGCCAGCAGCGCAACTTATTTAGCGGGAGGGGCCCATAATTCCTACAATGAGCAGTTCTTC. Its translation: CASSATYLAGGAHNSYNEQFF.

This clonotype has only a few counts. The rearrangement uses TRBV19 and TRBJ1-5, with TRBD1 matching over 12 bases. Germline V lookup: CDR1 LNHDA, CDR2 SQIVND (reference sequence). With 3 bases clipped from V and 6 bases from J, the junction kept 3 bases outside the gene matches. The CDR3 has 15 residues. CDR3 nucleotide sequence: TGTGCCAGTAGTATGGGGACAGGGGGCTTTCAGCCCCAGCATTTT. It specifies CASSMGTGGFQPQHF. The whole variable domain, filled in from reference TRBV19 and TRBJ1-5, reads DGGITQSPKYLFRKEGQNVTLSCEQNLNHDAMYWYRQDPGQGLRLIYYSQIVNDFQKGDIAEGYSVSREKKESFPLTVTSAQKNPTAFYLCASSMGTGGFQPQHFGDGTRLSIL.

J is TRBJ2-3 and V is TRBV5-1; D gene unclear. This CDR3 is 14 amino acids long. The germline V gene has CDR1 SGHRS and CDR2 YFSETQ. V dropped 0 bases and J dropped 9 bases, with 14 bases sitting between them. DNA of the CDR3: TGCGCCAGCAGCTTGGACGGTGGCCCCTCGACGCAGTATTTT. Translated: CASSLDGGPSTQYF.

V usage is TRBV7-2 and J usage is TRBJ2-7; tentatively, D is TRBD2 (7 bases). Germline values: CDR1 SGHTA, CDR2 FQGNSA. Deletions cut 6 bases from V and 6 bases from J, with 18 bases between. The CDR3 contains 14 residues. CDR3 amino acids: CASRRGGILGEQYF. The CDR3 DNA reads TGTGCCAGCAGGAGGGGGGGGATCCTAGGCGAGCAGTACTTC.

CDR3 protein: CASSQDISGEWYF. The CDR3 DNA follows: TGCGCCAGCAGCCAAGATATATCAGGGGAATGGTACTTC. This chain joins TRBV4-1 and TRBJ2-7; TRBD1 is a possible D gene (6 bases). V was shortened by 0 bases and J by 12 bases, with 15 bases between the two germline ends. There are 13 residues in the CDR3. Germline V CDR1 and CDR2: MGHRA, YSYEKL.

In the case of this clonotype: A read error may explain this, as a much larger clone is one base away. The chain couples TRBV7-2 to TRBJ1-2; perhaps TRBD1 as D (5 bases). CDR1 SGHTA and CDR2 FQGNSA come from the germline V gene. The CDR3 contains 15 residues. The CDR3, as DNA: TGTGCCAGCAGCATACGGAGGGGAAAAGACTATGACTACACCTTC. This gives the protein CASSIRRGKDYDYTF.

This clonotype was seen more than once but under ten times. J is TRBJ2-5 and V is TRBV2; D gene ambiguous. The CDR3 is 13 residues long. The ends were cut back, 7 bases at V and 5 bases at J, with 14 bases in the middle. Germline CDR1 is SNHLY and CDR2 is FYNNEI. The CDR3 region has the DNA TGTGCCAGCATCCTGACACCCTTGGAGACCCAGTACTTC. It yields the protein CASILTPLETQYF.

The chain recombines TRBV12-3 or TRBV12-4 with TRBJ2-5; no clear D gene. Between the trimmed V and J ends, which lost 3 bases and 2 bases, there was a span of 22 bases. This CDR3 has 18 amino acids. The CDR3 bases are TGTGCCAGCAGTTTTTTCCCCCCTGACGGACCTTTACAAGAGACCCAGTACTTC. Translation gives CASSFFPPDGPLQETQYF.

This clonotype has only a few counts. V usage is TRBV6-6 and J usage is TRBJ2-7; D ambiguous. The CDR3 length is 14 residues. V was pared by 0 bases and J by 3 bases, with 9 bases between. Germline lookup yields CDR1 MNHNY and CDR2 SVGAGI (reference sequence). Here the CDR3 DNA reads TGTGCCAGCAGTTACTCAGGTCCCGGCTACGAGCAGTACTTC. Translated, it gives CASSYSGPGYEQYF.

This chain connects TRBV28 to TRBJ2-5; no definite D call. Germline assignment: CDR1 MDHEN and CDR2 SYDVKM. The CDR3 is 11 residues long. Trimming cost V 5 bases and J 2 bases, with 3 bases left between them. The CDR3 sequence: CASSHQETQYF. In DNA, the CDR3 is TGTGCCAGCAGTCATCAAGAGACCCAGTACTTC.

The rearrangement uses TRBV5-4 and TRBJ2-7; 13 bases fit TRBD2. J lost 0 bases, V lost 6 bases, and 6 bases had no gene match. The CDR3 is 16 amino acids. The V gene's germline CDR1 is SGHNT and CDR2 YYREEE (reference sequence). The CDR3 region is CASMPGLAGNSYEQYF. CDR3 nucleotide sequence: TGTGCCAGCATGCCGGGACTAGCGGGAAACTCCTACGAGCAGTACTTC.

This clonotype was counted many times. The CDR3 DNA sequence: TGTGCCAGCACAAGGACCTCAGATACGCAGTATTTT. Translation: CASTRTSDTQYF. The chain employs TRBV7-2 and TRBJ2-3; unclear D gene. Trimming pared 7 bases from V and 4 bases from J, leaving 9 bases between. CDR1 SGHTA and CDR2 FQGNSA come from the germline V gene. The CDR3 totals 12 residues.

This clonotype was seen at least ten times. The V and J genes are TRBV6-1 and TRBJ1-5; D is unresolved. This CDR3 spans 15 amino acids. Germline CDR1 is MNHNS and CDR2 is SASEGT. Trimming pared 6 bases from V and 6 bases from J, leaving 18 bases between. In DNA, the CDR3 is TGTGCCAGCAGCCCACTCCTGGGCAACGCTCAGCCCCAGCATTTT. Translating it yields CASSPLLGNAQPQHF.

A few counts support this clonotype. The rearrangement joins TRBV7-8 to TRBJ2-3; TRBD2 matches at 10 bases. CDR3 size: 16 residues. Trimming cost V 1 base and J 8 bases; bases outside gene matches: 9. Germline V gene sequence: CDR1 SGHVS, CDR2 FQNEAQ. CDR3 protein: CASSLVWLAGVGTQYF. CDR3 DNA: TGTGCCAGCAGCTTAGTGTGGCTAGCGGGAGTAGGTACGCAGTATTTT.